The T cell receptor beta chain described here comes from a study of blood T cell repertoires in COVID-19. CDR1 and CDR2 (germline): SGHRS, YFSETQ. Trimming took off 2 bases at V and 0 bases at J, with 5 bases between the two ends. This CDR3 contains 14 residues. Sequencing was performed with immunoSEQ multiplex PCR; in TCRdb, only in-frame clones are kept and a portion is missing. Of tens of thousands of clones listed, approximately 91% are singletons. This clone has a single count. The sequence came from a man aged 55 to 69 with acute or convalescent COVID-19. The chain uses TRBV5-1 and TRBJ1-4; the D is unclear. Sample: peripheral blood. CDR3 residues: CASSLATTNEKLFF. CDR3 coding DNA: TGCGCCAGCAGCTTAGCCACAACTAATGAAAAACTGTTTTTT.